This T cell receptor beta chain is drawn from a study of CD8 T cells in Susac syndrome. Random hexamers primed reverse transcription of about 0.45 to 1 ug RNA. TCRdb re-called the immunoSEQ multiplex PCR reads through MiXCR, storing one row per CDR3 protein. The repertoire consists of around 140,000 distinct CDR3 sequences, with approximately 94% occurring once and the leading ten covering 0.075% to 0.1%. This CDR3 has 13 amino acids. Trimming took off 4 bases at V and 4 bases at J, with 9 bases between the two ends. Per germline, CDR1 SGHTA and CDR2 FQGTGA. This chain links TRBV7-3 with TRBJ2-3; tentative D call: TRBD2 (6 bases). Sequences were obtained from CD4+ T cells from PBMCs. This clonotype originated in a human donor in good health. The CDR3 here is CASSSQRADTQYF. CDR3 coding DNA: TGTGCCAGCAGCTCACAGCGGGCAGATACGCAGTATTTT.